This paragraph covers one TCR beta chain sequence. Data came from immunoSEQ multiplex PCR; TCRdb stores just in-frame clones and leaves some out. The sample shows some 130,000 clones, approximately 89% of them seen only once. The sample comes from a study of control samples from healthy donors and cancer patients. The receptor was derived from a man in his fifties with head and neck cancer. Material for sequencing was PBMCs.

CDR3 loop: CASSLRLADEIFQETQYF. In DNA, the CDR3 is TGTGCCAGCAGCTTAAGGCTAGCGGATGAAATATTCCAAGAGACCCAGTACTTC. The chain couples TRBV7-9 to TRBJ2-5; 7 bases are shared with TRBD2. CDR1 is SEHNR, CDR2 FQNEAQ, per germline (reference sequence). The CDR3 totals 18 residues. V gave up 2 bases and J gave up 1 base; unmatched junction bases: 13.